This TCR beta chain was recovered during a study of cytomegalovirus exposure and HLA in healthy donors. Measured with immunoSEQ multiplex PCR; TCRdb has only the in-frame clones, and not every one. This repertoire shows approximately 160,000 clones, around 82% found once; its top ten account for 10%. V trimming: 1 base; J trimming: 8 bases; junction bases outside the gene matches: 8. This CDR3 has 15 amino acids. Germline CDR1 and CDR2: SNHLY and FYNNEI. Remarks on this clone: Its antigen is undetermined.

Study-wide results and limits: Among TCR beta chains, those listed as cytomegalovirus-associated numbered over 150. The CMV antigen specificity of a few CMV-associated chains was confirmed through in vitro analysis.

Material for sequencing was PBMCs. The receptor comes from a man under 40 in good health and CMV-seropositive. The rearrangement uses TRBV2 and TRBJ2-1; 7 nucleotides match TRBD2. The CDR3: CASSEGGRTRDEQFF. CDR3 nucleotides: TGTGCCAGCAGTGAAGGAGGCAGGACTAGGGATGAGCAGTTCTTC. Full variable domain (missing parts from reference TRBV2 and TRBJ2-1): EPEVTQTPSHQVTQMGQEVILRCVPISNHLYFYWYRQILGQKVEFLVSFYNNEISEKSEIFDDQFSVERPDGSNFTLKIRSTKLEDSAMYFCASSEGGRTRDEQFFGPGTRLTVL.